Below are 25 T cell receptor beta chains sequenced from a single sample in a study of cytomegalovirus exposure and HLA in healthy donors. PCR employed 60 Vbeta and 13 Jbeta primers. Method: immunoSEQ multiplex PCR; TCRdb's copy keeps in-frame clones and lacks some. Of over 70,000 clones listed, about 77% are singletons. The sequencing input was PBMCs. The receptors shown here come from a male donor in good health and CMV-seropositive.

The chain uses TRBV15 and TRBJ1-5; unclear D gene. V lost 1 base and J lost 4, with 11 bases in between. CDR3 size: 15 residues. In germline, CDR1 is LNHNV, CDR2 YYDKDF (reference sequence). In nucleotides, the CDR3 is TGTGCCACCAGCAGAGGTCGAGATTCAAATCAGCCCCAGCATTTT. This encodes CATSRGRDSNQPQHF.

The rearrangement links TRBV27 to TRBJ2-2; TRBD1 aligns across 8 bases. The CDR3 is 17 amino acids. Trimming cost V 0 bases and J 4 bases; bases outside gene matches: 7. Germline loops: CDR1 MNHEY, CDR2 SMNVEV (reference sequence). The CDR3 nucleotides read TGTGCCAGCAGTTTATCGCCCCGACAGGGGAGCACCGGGGAGCTGTTTTTT. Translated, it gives CASSLSPRQGSTGELFF.

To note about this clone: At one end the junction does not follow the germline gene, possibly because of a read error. CDR3 in amino acids: CSVEGLAGGPSYNEQFF. CDR3 sequence (DNA): TGCAGCGTCGAAGGGCTAGCGGGAGGGCCCTCCTACAATGAGCAGTTCTTC. The V gene is TRBV29-1, the J gene TRBJ2-1; 12 nucleotides match TRBD2. Germline V lookup: CDR1 SQVTM, CDR2 ANQGSEA. CDR3 length equals 17 residues.

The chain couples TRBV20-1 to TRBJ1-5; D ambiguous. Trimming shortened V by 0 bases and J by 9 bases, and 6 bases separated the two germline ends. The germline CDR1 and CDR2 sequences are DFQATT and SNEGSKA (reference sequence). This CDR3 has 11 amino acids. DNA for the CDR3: TGCAGTGCTAGAGATCGGGGGCCCCAGCATTTT. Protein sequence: CSARDRGPQHF.

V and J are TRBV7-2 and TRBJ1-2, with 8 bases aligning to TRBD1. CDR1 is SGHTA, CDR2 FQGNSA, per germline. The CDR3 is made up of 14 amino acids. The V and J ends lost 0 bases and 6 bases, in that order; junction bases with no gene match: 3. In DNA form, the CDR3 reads TGTGCCAGCAGCTTAGCGCGACAGGGGAATGGCTACACCTTC. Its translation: CASSLARQGNGYTF.

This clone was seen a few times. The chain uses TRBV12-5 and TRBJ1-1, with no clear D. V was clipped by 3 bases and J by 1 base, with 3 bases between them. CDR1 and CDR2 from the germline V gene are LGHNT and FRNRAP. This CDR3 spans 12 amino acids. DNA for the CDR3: TGTGCTAGTGGTTTCCGGAACACTGAAGCTTTCTTT. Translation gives CASGFRNTEAFF.

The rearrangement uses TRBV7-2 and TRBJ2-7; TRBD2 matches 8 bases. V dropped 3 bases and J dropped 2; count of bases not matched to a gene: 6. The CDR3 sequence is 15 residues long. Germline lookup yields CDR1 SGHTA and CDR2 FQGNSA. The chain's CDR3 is CASSLAAGDTYEQYF. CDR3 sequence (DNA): TGTGCCAGCAGCTTGGCAGCGGGAGATACCTACGAGCAGTACTTC.

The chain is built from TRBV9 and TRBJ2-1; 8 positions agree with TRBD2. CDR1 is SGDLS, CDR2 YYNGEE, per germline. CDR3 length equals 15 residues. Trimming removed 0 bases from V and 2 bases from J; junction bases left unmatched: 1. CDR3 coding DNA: TGTGCCAGCAGCGTAGGGACTAGCCCCTACAATGAGCAGTTCTTC. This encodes CASSVGTSPYNEQFF.

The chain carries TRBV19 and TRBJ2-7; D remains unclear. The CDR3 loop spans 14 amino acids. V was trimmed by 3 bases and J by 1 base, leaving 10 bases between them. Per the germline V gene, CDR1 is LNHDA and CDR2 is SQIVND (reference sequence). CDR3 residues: CASSISAQSYEQYF. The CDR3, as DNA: TGTGCCAGTAGTATCTCAGCGCAATCCTACGAGCAGTACTTC.

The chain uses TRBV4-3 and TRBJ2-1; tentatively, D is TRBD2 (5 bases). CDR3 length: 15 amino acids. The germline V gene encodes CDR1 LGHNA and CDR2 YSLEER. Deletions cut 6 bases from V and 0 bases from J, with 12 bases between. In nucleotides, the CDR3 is TGCGCCAGCAGTCGGACTGGTAGCTCCTACAATGAGCAGTTCTTC. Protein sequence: CASSRTGSSYNEQFF.

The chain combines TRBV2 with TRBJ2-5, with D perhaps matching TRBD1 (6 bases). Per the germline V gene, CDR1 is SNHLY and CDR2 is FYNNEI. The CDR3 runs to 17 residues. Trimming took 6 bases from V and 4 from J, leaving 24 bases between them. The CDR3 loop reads CASSRRRGTIGGETQYF. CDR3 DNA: TGTGCCAGCAGCCGGAGGCGAGGGACCATAGGGGGAGAGACCCAGTACTTC.

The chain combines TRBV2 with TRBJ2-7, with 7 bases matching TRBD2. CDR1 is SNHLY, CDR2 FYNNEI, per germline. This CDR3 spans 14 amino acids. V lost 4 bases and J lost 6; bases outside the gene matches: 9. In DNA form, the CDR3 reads TGTGCCAGCAGTGGGGGGGGAGGGCAGGGCGAGCAGTACTTC. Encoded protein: CASSGGGGQGEQYF.

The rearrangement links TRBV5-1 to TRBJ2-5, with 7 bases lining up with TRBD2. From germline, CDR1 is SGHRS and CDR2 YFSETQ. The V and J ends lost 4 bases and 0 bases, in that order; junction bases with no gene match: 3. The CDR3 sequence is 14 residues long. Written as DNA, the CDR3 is TGCGCCAGCAGCCAAGCGGGATACCAAGAGACCCAGTACTTC. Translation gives CASSQAGYQETQYF.

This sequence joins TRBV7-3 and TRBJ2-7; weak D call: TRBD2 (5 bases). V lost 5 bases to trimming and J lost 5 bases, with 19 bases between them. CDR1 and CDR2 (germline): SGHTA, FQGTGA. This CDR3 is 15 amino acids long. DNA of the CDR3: TGTGCCAGCAGCACCCGGACTCGCCTTCTAAACGAGCAGTACTTC. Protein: CASSTRTRLLNEQYF. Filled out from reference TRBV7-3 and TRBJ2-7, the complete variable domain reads GAGVSQTPSNKVTEKGKYVELRCDPISGHTALYWYRQSLGQGPEFLIYFQGTGAADDSGLPNDRFFAVRPEGSVSTLKIQRTERGDSAVYLCASSTRTRLLNEQYFGPGTRLTVT.

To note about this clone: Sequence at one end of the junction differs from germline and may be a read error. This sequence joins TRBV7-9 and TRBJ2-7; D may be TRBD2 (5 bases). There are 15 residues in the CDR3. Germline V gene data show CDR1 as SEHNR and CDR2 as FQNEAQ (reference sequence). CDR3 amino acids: CSSSFPSGGSYEQYF. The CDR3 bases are TGTTCCAGCAGCTTCCCCAGCGGAGGCTCCTACGAGCAGTACTTC.

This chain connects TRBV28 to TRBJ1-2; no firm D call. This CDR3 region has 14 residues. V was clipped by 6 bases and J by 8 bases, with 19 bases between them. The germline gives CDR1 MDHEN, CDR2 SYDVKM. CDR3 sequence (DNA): TGTGCCAGCAGGTCCGGAAGCGGGATAAAGGGCTACACCTTC. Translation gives CASRSGSGIKGYTF.

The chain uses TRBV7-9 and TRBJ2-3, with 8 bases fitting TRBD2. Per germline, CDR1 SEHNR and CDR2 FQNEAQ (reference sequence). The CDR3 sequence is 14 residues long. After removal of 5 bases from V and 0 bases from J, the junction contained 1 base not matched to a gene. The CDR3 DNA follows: TGTGCCAGCAGCACTAGCGGAAGCACAGATACGCAGTATTTT. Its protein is CASSTSGSTDTQYF.

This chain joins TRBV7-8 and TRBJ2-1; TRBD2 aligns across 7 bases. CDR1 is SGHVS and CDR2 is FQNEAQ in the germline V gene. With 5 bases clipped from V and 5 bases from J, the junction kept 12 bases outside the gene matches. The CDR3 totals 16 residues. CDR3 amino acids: CASSRPGLGNNNEQFF. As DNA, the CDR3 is TGTGCCAGCAGCCGTCCAGGACTAGGGAATAACAATGAGCAGTTCTTC.

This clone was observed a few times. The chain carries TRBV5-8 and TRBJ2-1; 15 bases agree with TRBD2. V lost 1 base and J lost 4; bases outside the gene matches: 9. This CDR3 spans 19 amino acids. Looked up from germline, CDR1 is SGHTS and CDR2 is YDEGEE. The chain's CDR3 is CASSLSARGTSGRYNEQFF. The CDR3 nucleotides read TGTGCCAGCAGCTTGTCGGCTCGGGGGACTAGCGGGAGGTACAATGAGCAGTTCTTC.

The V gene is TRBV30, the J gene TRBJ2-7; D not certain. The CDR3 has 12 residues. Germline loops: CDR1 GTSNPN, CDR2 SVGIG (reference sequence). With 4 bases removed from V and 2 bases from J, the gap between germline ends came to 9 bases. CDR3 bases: TGTGCCTGGACTAAAAGCGCCTACGAGCAGTACTTC. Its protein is CAWTKSAYEQYF.

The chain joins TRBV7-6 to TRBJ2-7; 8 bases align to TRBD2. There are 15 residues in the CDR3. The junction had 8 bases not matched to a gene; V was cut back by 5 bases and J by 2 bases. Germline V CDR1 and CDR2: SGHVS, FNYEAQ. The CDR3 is CASSILAGLPYEQYF. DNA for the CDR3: TGTGCCAGCAGCATTTTAGCGGGACTGCCCTACGAGCAGTACTTC.

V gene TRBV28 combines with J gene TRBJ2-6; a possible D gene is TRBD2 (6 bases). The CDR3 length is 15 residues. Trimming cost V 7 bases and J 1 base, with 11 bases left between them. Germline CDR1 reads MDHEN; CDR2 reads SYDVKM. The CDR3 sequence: CASTLRESGANVLTF. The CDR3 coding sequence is TGTGCCAGCACGCTCCGGGAGTCTGGGGCCAACGTCCTGACTTTC.

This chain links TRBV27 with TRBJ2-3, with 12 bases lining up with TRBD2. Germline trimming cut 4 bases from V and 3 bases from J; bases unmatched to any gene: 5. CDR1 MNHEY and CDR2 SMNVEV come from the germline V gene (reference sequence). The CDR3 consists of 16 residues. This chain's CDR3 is CASSSLAGGRTDTQYF. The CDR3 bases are TGTGCCAGCAGTTCCCTAGCGGGAGGGCGTACAGATACGCAGTATTTT.

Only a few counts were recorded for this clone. DNA of the CDR3: TGTGCCAGCAGTCCCCGGGCAGGGTCAGTATCCTACGAGCAGTACTTC. Protein product: CASSPRAGSVSYEQYF. The chain recombines TRBV28 with TRBJ2-7, with D possibly matching TRBD1 (5 bases). This CDR3 region has 16 residues. With 5 bases removed from V and 1 base from J, the gap between germline ends came to 18 bases. Germline V CDR1 and CDR2: MDHEN, SYDVKM.

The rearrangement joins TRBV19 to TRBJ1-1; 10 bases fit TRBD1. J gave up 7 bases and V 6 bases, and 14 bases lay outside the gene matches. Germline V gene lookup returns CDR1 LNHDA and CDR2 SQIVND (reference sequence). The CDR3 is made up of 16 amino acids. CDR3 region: CASSQLRRTGGFEAFF. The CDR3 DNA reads TGTGCCAGTAGCCAATTAAGGCGGACAGGGGGATTTGAAGCTTTCTTT.